The 15 T cell receptor beta chains reported below all come from one sample, sequenced in a study of T cells after yellow fever vaccination. TCRdb fed the 5' RACE reads into MiXCR, producing one record per CDR3 protein. This sample yields 110,000 to 150,000 distinct CDR3 sequences, of which 5% to 7.5% are seen a single time; approximately 0.59% belongs to the top ten. This sample comprised CD4+ T cells sorted from PBMCs, obtained 10 days after the yellow fever booster vaccination. These receptor sequences come from a man aged 25-45 years who received the YFV17D yellow fever vaccine.

In its sample, this clonotype was seen many times. The rearrangement links TRBV3-1 to TRBJ2-1, with D possibly matching TRBD2 (6 bases). Germline assignment: CDR1 LGHDT and CDR2 YNNKEL (reference sequence). The germline V and J ends were trimmed by 4 bases and 7 bases, with 20 bases remaining between them. This CDR3 contains 16 residues. This CDR3 reads CASSPKSRTNGNEQFF. CDR3 nucleotides: TGTGCCAGCAGCCCCAAAAGTCGGACTAACGGGAATGAGCAGTTCTTC.

V and J are TRBV20-1 and TRBJ2-7; 7 positions agree with TRBD2. The junction had 2 bases not matched to a gene; V was cut back by 6 bases and J by 3 bases. CDR1 DFQATT and CDR2 SNEGSKA come from the germline V gene (reference sequence). The CDR3 is 11 amino acids. In DNA, the CDR3 is TGCAGTGCCGGACTAGTCTACGAGCAGTACTTC. Amino acids: CSAGLVYEQYF.

Comment on this clonotype: This may be a read error, as it is one base from a much larger clone. This chain links TRBV5-1 with TRBJ2-7, with D perhaps assigned TRBD1 or TRBD2 (5 bases each). Germline CDR1 and CDR2: SGHRS and YFSETQ. The CDR3 consists of 13 residues. V lost 10 bases and J lost 3, with 17 bases in between. CDR3 amino acids: CASRDGTFYEQYF. CDR3 sequence (DNA): TGCGCCTCCCGGGACGGGACCTTCTACGAGCAGTACTTC.

This clonotype was seen repeatedly, ten times or more. This chain joins TRBV19 and TRBJ2-1; 13 bases agree with TRBD2. J was trimmed by 9 bases and V by 9 bases; bases with no gene match: 11. CDR3 length: 15 amino acids. Germline V lookup: CDR1 LNHDA, CDR2 SQIVND (reference sequence). CDR3 sequence reads: CASRSGTSGNGEQFF. DNA for the CDR3: TGTGCCAGCCGATCCGGGACTAGCGGGAACGGTGAGCAGTTCTTC.

This clonotype was observed at least ten times. V and J are TRBV7-2 and TRBJ2-3; D unclear. CDR3 size: 14 residues. The V gene lost 3 bases and the J gene lost 2 bases, with 9 bases spanning the gap. CDR1 is SGHTA, CDR2 FQGNSA, per germline. The CDR3 nucleotides read TGTGCCAGCAGCTTGCGCTCGCACACAGATACGCAGTATTTT. Translating gives CASSLRSHTDTQYF.

This clonotype has at least ten counts. The chain uses TRBV7-2 and TRBJ2-1; no firm D call. Deletions cut 3 bases from V and 5 bases from J, with 8 bases between. This CDR3 spans 13 amino acids. Germline V CDR1 and CDR2: SGHTA, FQGNSA. The CDR3 sequence: CASSFGANNEQFF. DNA of the CDR3: TGTGCCAGCAGCTTTGGTGCTAACAATGAGCAGTTCTTC.

This clonotype came up many times. This chain joins TRBV6-2 or TRBV6-3 and TRBJ2-4; no clear D. Germline V gene data show CDR1 as MNHEY and CDR2 as SVGEGT. V was cut by 7 bases and J by 7 bases, with 14 bases left in between. CDR3 size: 13 residues. CDR3 sequence (DNA): TGTGCCAGCACCATCAATGAATGGAACATTCAGTACTTC. It codes for CASTINEWNIQYF.

This clonotype has ten or more counts. This chain connects TRBV6-5 to TRBJ2-5; 7 nucleotides line up with TRBD1. The CDR3 is 16 residues long. With V trimmed by 2 bases and J by 7 bases, 13 bases remained unmatched. Germline CDR1 MNHEY, CDR2 SVGAGI. CDR3 in amino acids: CASSYTRPSTGPTQYF. In nucleotides, the CDR3 is TGTGCCAGCAGTTACACTCGTCCCTCGACAGGGCCGACCCAGTACTTC.

Many counts were recorded for this clonotype. The chain employs TRBV2 and TRBJ2-3; 7 bases are shared with TRBD1. The germline V gene encodes CDR1 SNHLY and CDR2 FYNNEI. The trim removed 7 bases at V and 6 bases at J, leaving 10 bases unmatched. The CDR3 spans 14 residues. Here the CDR3 DNA reads TGTGCCAGCAAGGCGGACAGGAATCGGGATACGCAGTATTTT. Translated: CASKADRNRDTQYF.

This clonotype has at least ten counts. This chain links TRBV9 with TRBJ2-7; no clear D. V gave up 0 bases and J gave up 4 bases, with 8 bases separating them. The CDR3 consists of 13 residues. Germline V gene data show CDR1 as SGDLS and CDR2 as YYNGEE. The CDR3, as DNA: TGTGCCAGCAGCGTAGCTCCGAGGTACGAGCAGTACTTC. Its translation is CASSVAPRYEQYF.

The table lists this clonotype with many counts. The V call is TRBV5-1, the J call TRBJ1-4, with D possibly being TRBD1 (5 bases). The CDR3 totals 14 residues. The germline V gene has CDR1 SGHRS and CDR2 YFSETQ. The ends were cut back, 4 bases at V and 8 bases at J, with 15 bases in the middle. This CDR3 is CASSTQGGFEKLFF. DNA of the CDR3: TGCGCCAGCAGCACTCAGGGTGGCTTCGAAAAACTGTTTTTT.

This clonotype was detected many times. The CDR3 here is CASSLIPDTQYF. For the CDR3, the DNA is TGCGCCAGCAGCTTGATTCCAGATACGCAGTATTTT. This chain links TRBV5-1 with TRBJ2-3; no clear D gene. Trimming shortened V by 1 base and J by 4 bases, and 4 bases separated the two germline ends. Germline CDR1 SGHRS, CDR2 YFSETQ. The CDR3 sequence is 12 residues long.

In its sample, this clonotype was seen many times. The chain recombines TRBV20-1 with TRBJ2-7, with 11 bases matching TRBD2. J lost 2 bases, V lost 4 bases, and 4 bases had no gene match. Per germline, CDR1 DFQATT and CDR2 SNEGSKA (reference sequence). The CDR3 contains 14 residues. CDR3 protein: CSAKLAGVPYEQYF. The CDR3 bases are TGCAGTGCTAAACTAGCGGGAGTACCCTACGAGCAGTACTTC.

This clonotype occurred a few times. The chain uses TRBV7-3 and TRBJ2-1, with D perhaps being TRBD1 or TRBD2 (5 bases each). The V and J ends lost 5 bases and 10 bases respectively, with 15 bases between them. This CDR3 has 13 residues. Per the germline V gene, CDR1 is SGHTA and CDR2 is FQGTGA. The chain's CDR3 is CASSKGTLGEQFF. The CDR3 nucleotides are TGTGCCAGCAGCAAAGGGACGTTGGGAGAGCAGTTCTTC. The whole variable domain, remainder taken from reference TRBV7-3 and TRBJ2-1, is GAGVSQTPSNKVTEKGKYVELRCDPISGHTALYWYRQSLGQGPEFLIYFQGTGAADDSGLPNDRFFAVRPEGSVSTLKIQRTERGDSAVYLCASSKGTLGEQFFGPGTRLTVL.

This clonotype was observed at least ten times. The genes are TRBV15 and TRBJ1-4; 8 bases agree with TRBD1. This CDR3 comprises 13 residues. Looked up from germline, CDR1 is LNHNV and CDR2 is YYDKDF (reference sequence). After removal of 4 bases from V and 10 bases from J, the junction contained 5 bases not matched to a gene. DNA of the CDR3: TGTGCCACCAGCAAAGGACAGGGAGTAAAACTGTTTTTT. Its translation is CATSKGQGVKLFF.